Below, 32 T cell receptor beta chains from the same sample are listed, as sequenced in a study of human T cells and chemical hapten exposure. Documented time point: patch test 2, 6 weeks after DPC sensitization. Treatment in this sample: therapeutic diphenylcyclopropenone sensitization with weekly scalp DPC. TCRdb itself ran the RACE reads through MiXCR, one entry per CDR3 protein. This table holds roughly 380,000 distinct CDR3 sequences, just under 6.5% found once. Material: whole blood, obtained in connection with sensitization to the hapten diphenylcyclopropenone (DPC). The origin of the receptors is a woman younger than 30 with alopecia areata. Some clones in this sample may be carry-over from other donors' samples.

The CDR3 spells CASSLGLGELFF. The CDR3, as DNA: TGTGCCAGCAGCTTGGGGCTCGGGGAGCTGTTTTTT. The chain carries TRBV7-9 and TRBJ2-2; tentative D call: TRBD1 (5 bases). Per the germline V gene, CDR1 is SEHNR and CDR2 is FQNEAQ (reference sequence). V was cut by 3 bases and J by 7 bases, with 6 bases left in between. The CDR3 is 12 residues long.

The rearrangement uses TRBV3-1 and TRBJ1-1; weak D call: TRBD1 (6 bases). The length of the CDR3 is 15 residues. V was trimmed by 0 bases and J by 8 bases, leaving 16 bases between them. Per the germline V gene, CDR1 is LGHDT and CDR2 is YNNKEL (reference sequence). The CDR3 nucleotides are TGTGCCAGCAGCCAAGATTCTCAAAGGGGGGGCGAAGCTTTCTTT. Its translation: CASSQDSQRGGEAFF.

In this sample, this clonotype turned up a few times. V usage is TRBV7-9 and J usage is TRBJ1-1; D is unclear. With 6 bases removed from V and 0 bases from J, the gap between germline ends came to 17 bases. This CDR3 region has 16 residues. From germline, CDR1 is SEHNR and CDR2 FQNEAQ (reference sequence). The CDR3 spells CASRTPGESMNTEAFF. CDR3 coding DNA: TGTGCCAGCAGGACCCCCGGGGAGTCGATGAACACTGAAGCTTTCTTT.

This clonotype was detected only a few times. This chain joins TRBV7-2 and TRBJ1-2; D possibly corresponds to TRBD1 (5 bases). Trimming removed 1 base from V and 6 bases from J, with 18 bases in between. The CDR3 has 16 amino acids. Per the germline V gene, CDR1 is SGHTA and CDR2 is FQGNSA. The CDR3 region has the DNA TGTGCCAGCAGCTTAGTCATAACCGGGACTATTAATGGCTACACCTTC. This gives the protein CASSLVITGTINGYTF.

This clonotype was picked up many times. The rearrangement joins TRBV4-1 to TRBJ1-1, with no clear D. V lost 3 bases and J lost 8, with 10 bases in between. This CDR3 contains 12 residues. Germline V gene lookup returns CDR1 MGHRA and CDR2 YSYEKL. The CDR3 region is CASSQPLNEAFF. The DNA for the CDR3 is TGCGCCAGCAGCCAGCCCCTAAACGAAGCTTTCTTT.

This clonotype was seen a few times. The chain joins TRBV29-1 to TRBJ2-1; D tentatively reads TRBD1 or TRBD2 (5 bases each). The germline V and J ends were trimmed by 6 bases and 15 bases, with 18 bases remaining between them. The CDR3 runs to 11 residues. Looked up from germline, CDR1 is SQVTM and CDR2 is ANQGSEA. The CDR3 here is CSVTDMGDPFF. For the CDR3, the DNA is TGCAGCGTGACCGACATGGGGGACCCGTTCTTC.

Only a few counts were recorded for this clonotype. This rearrangement joins TRBV5-6 to TRBJ1-6; D is uncertain. The V end was cut by 4 bases, the J end by 5 bases, with 10 bases between. The CDR3 runs 14 residues. Germline CDR1 is SGHDT and CDR2 is YYEEEE. The CDR3 protein is CASSPAEHNSPLHF. The CDR3 region has the DNA TGTGCCAGCAGCCCGGCGGAACATAATTCACCCCTCCACTTT. The entire variable domain, with the rest obtained from reference TRBV5-6 and TRBJ1-6, is as follows: DAGVTQSPTHLIKTRGQQVTLRCSPKSGHDTVSWYQQALGQGPQFIFQYYEEEERQRGNFPDRFSGHQFPNYSSELNVNALLLGDSALYLCASSPAEHNSPLHFGNGTRLTVT.

This clonotype was counted a few times. The rearrangement links TRBV29-1 to TRBJ2-1; 8 nucleotides agree with TRBD2. The CDR3 sequence is 13 residues long. Germline V CDR1 and CDR2: SQVTM, ANQGSEA. Trimming took 7 bases from V and 8 from J; bases not matched to a gene: 10. The CDR3 nucleotides read TGCAGCGGGACGCGGGGGGCCCTGGATGAGCAGTTCTTC. This gives the protein CSGTRGALDEQFF.

This clonotype occurred many times. The J gene is TRBJ2-5, the V gene TRBV18; D perhaps matches TRBD1 (6 bases). Germline CDR1 KGHSH, CDR2 LQKENI. The CDR3 covers 16 residues. V was shortened by 2 bases and J by 2 bases, with 15 bases between the two germline ends. The CDR3 DNA is TGTGCCAGCTCACCAAAATCCCGGGACACTCAAGAGACCCAGTACTTC. This encodes CASSPKSRDTQETQYF. Complete variable domain (other parts from reference TRBV18 and TRBJ2-5): NAGVMQNPRHLVRRRGQEARLRCSPMKGHSHVYWYRQLPEEGLKFMVYLQKENIIDESGMPKERFSAEFPKEGPSILRIQQVVRGDSAAYFCASSPKSRDTQETQYFGPGTRLLVL.

A few counts support this clonotype. The chain employs TRBV7-2 and TRBJ2-3, with a weak D call TRBD2 (5 bases). The V and J ends lost 2 bases and 4 bases respectively, with 13 bases between them. CDR1 is SGHTA and CDR2 is FQGNSA in the germline V gene. This CDR3 is built from 15 residues. CDR3 loop: CASSLTLAVADTQYF. The CDR3 DNA reads as TGTGCCAGCAGCTTAACCCTAGCCGTGGCAGATACGCAGTATTTT.

This chain uses TRBV27 with TRBJ1-2, with 8 bases fitting TRBD1. The length of the CDR3 is 14 residues. CDR1 is MNHEY and CDR2 is SMNVEV in the germline V gene (reference sequence). After removal of 6 bases from V and 4 bases from J, the junction contained 7 bases not matched to a gene. The CDR3 DNA reads as TGTGCCAGCAGGGGGACAGGCGGAGGCTATGGCTACACCTTC. Translating gives CASRGTGGGYGYTF.

The chain is built from TRBV27 and TRBJ2-1; 9 nucleotides agree with TRBD2. This CDR3 is built from 17 residues. Looked up from germline, CDR1 is MNHEY and CDR2 is SMNVEV (reference sequence). The J segment lost 5 bases and the V segment lost 3 bases, leaving 11 bases of the junction unmatched. The CDR3 spells CASSLALAGAPDNEQFF. CDR3 coding DNA: TGTGCCAGCAGTTTGGCCTTAGCGGGGGCGCCAGACAATGAGCAGTTCTTC.

The table lists this clonotype with many counts. The chain combines TRBV20-1 with TRBJ2-5, with TRBD2 matching over 10 bases. The CDR3 loop spans 14 amino acids. CDR1 and CDR2 (germline): DFQATT, SNEGSKA (reference sequence). V shed 5 bases and J 4 bases; nucleotides not matched to a gene: 7. CDR3 sequence: CSAPTWTSGETQYF. For the CDR3, the DNA is TGCAGTGCTCCTACTTGGACTAGCGGAGAGACCCAGTACTTC.

The V gene is TRBV29-1, the J gene TRBJ2-7; 7 bases map to TRBD1. V lost 6 bases and J lost 2; bases outside the gene matches: 13. Looked up from germline, CDR1 is SQVTM and CDR2 is ANQGSEA. The CDR3 extends over 15 amino acids. CDR3 sequence reads: CSVLNVGQGAYEQYF. The CDR3 DNA is TGCAGCGTCCTAAACGTAGGTCAGGGGGCCTACGAGCAGTACTTC.

The gene calls are TRBV4-2 and TRBJ2-2; a weak D match, TRBD1 (6 bases). There are 16 residues in the CDR3. Trimming left V 1 base short and J 6 bases short, with 15 bases between. Germline V gene lookup returns CDR1 LGHNA and CDR2 YNFKEQ. CDR3 sequence (DNA): TGTGCCAGCAGCCAAGTCGAGGGGGATGTGGCCGGGGAGCTGTTTTTT. It is translated as CASSQVEGDVAGELFF.

Many counts were recorded for this clonotype. This rearrangement joins TRBV7-2 to TRBJ1-1; D is ambiguous. Between the trimmed V and J ends, which lost 1 base and 2 bases, there was a span of 14 bases. The CDR3 covers 16 residues. Germline loops: CDR1 SGHTA, CDR2 FQGNSA. Here the CDR3 DNA reads TGTGCCAGCAGCTTAGATGACCCCGCCGGAAACACTGAAGCTTTCTTT. It encodes CASSLDDPAGNTEAFF.

There are many counts of this clonotype. The rearrangement uses TRBV9 and TRBJ1-6, with TRBD1 matching over 7 bases. Germline CDR1 reads SGDLS; CDR2 reads YYNGEE. The CDR3 length is 16 residues. Germline trimming cut 1 base from V and 9 bases from J; bases unmatched to any gene: 10. This CDR3 is CASSVTGDRNSSPLHF. The CDR3 nucleotides are TGTGCCAGCAGCGTAACCGGGGACAGAAACAGTTCACCCCTCCACTTT.

A few counts support this clonotype. The rearrangement links TRBV7-9 to TRBJ2-7, with D unresolved. Germline V gene sequence: CDR1 SEHNR, CDR2 FQNEAQ (reference sequence). Trimming stripped 1 base from V and 1 base from J, with 5 bases between. The CDR3 totals 13 residues. Written as DNA, the CDR3 is TGTGCCAGCAGCTTAGACGCTTCCTACGAGCAGTACTTC. Translation: CASSLDASYEQYF.

This chain connects TRBV6-5 to TRBJ1-3; tentative D call: TRBD1 (5 bases). The germline V gene has CDR1 MNHEY and CDR2 SVGAGI. There are 18 residues in the CDR3. V lost 2 bases and J 0 bases, leaving 17 bases between the germline ends. CDR3 sequence reads: CASSYRNSQAASGNTIYF. The CDR3 coding sequence is TGTGCCAGCAGTTACCGAAATTCACAGGCAGCCTCTGGAAACACCATATATTTT.

This clonotype was counted many times. The chain couples TRBV28 to TRBJ1-6, with D maybe TRBD1 (6 bases). Germline CDR1 and CDR2: MDHEN and SYDVKM. This CDR3 contains 14 residues. V shed 5 bases and J shed 14 bases, with 19 bases lying between them. CDR3 sequence: CASSPGTIPRALHF. The CDR3 nucleotides are TGTGCCAGCAGTCCGGGGACAATTCCGCGGGCCCTCCACTTT.

This clonotype was recorded a few times. V is TRBV5-1 and J is TRBJ1-1; no firm D call. The CDR3 totals 15 residues. V lost 5 bases and J 3 bases, leaving 17 bases between the germline ends. Looked up from germline, CDR1 is SGHRS and CDR2 is YFSETQ. CDR3 in amino acids: CASSFMFPSDTEAFF. For the CDR3, the DNA is TGCGCCAGCAGTTTCATGTTCCCTTCCGACACTGAAGCTTTCTTT.

This clonotype has ten or more counts. V usage is TRBV10-3 and J usage is TRBJ1-6; D not resolved. The CDR3 sequence is 13 residues long. V lost 8 bases and J 0 bases, leaving 5 bases between the germline ends. The germline V gene has CDR1 ENHRY and CDR2 SYGVKD. CDR3 nucleotide sequence: TGTGCCATCCACAACTCCTATAATTCACCCCTCCACTTT. Protein: CAIHNSYNSPLHF.

There are many counts of this clonotype. DNA of the CDR3: TGTGCCAGCAGTTTTTTCCCCACAGATACGCAGTATTTT. It is translated as CASSFFPTDTQYF. V gene TRBV27 combines with J gene TRBJ2-3; D not resolved. This CDR3 is 13 amino acids long. Germline V gene sequence: CDR1 MNHEY, CDR2 SMNVEV (reference sequence). Trimming cost V 3 bases and J 2 bases, with 6 bases left between them.

This clonotype was counted at least ten times. The chain combines TRBV27 with TRBJ1-2; TRBD1 aligns across 9 bases. The germline V gene encodes CDR1 MNHEY and CDR2 SMNVEV (reference sequence). V dropped 5 bases and J dropped 4; count of bases not matched to a gene: 5. The CDR3 is 14 amino acids. The CDR3 nucleotides are TGTGCCAGCAGTAGGGGACAGGGCCTCTATGGCTACACCTTC. It is translated as CASSRGQGLYGYTF.

In its sample, this clonotype was seen many times. The chain links TRBV6-5 to TRBJ2-5; 11 nucleotides line up with TRBD2. Germline CDR1 MNHEY, CDR2 SVGAGI. The CDR3 extends over 17 amino acids. The J segment lost 0 bases and the V segment lost 6 bases, leaving 9 bases of the junction unmatched. The CDR3 DNA reads TGTGCCAGCAGCCGAGATCCTAGCGGGGGGTACCAAGAGACCCAGTACTTC. This translates into CASSRDPSGGYQETQYF.

This clonotype was observed a few times. This chain uses TRBV29-1 with TRBJ1-1; D gene ambiguous. This CDR3 has 12 residues. The V gene lost 7 bases and the J gene lost 3 bases, with 12 bases spanning the gap. CDR1 is SQVTM and CDR2 is ANQGSEA in the germline V gene. The chain's CDR3 is CSARLGDTEAFF. DNA for the CDR3: TGCAGCGCCCGCCTGGGAGACACTGAAGCTTTCTTT.

The table lists this clonotype with a few counts. The rearrangement links TRBV5-1 to TRBJ2-5, with a weak D call TRBD2 (6 bases). Germline V lookup: CDR1 SGHRS, CDR2 YFSETQ. The CDR3 runs to 13 residues. V lost 7 bases, J lost 2 bases, and 12 bases lay in between. CDR3 residues: CASRGAIQETQYF. The CDR3 DNA sequence: TGCGCCAGCCGCGGGGCCATTCAAGAGACCCAGTACTTC.

This clonotype has ten or more counts. The CDR3 sequence: CASSPTGTDYNSPLHF. DNA for the CDR3: TGTGCCAGCTCTCCTACCGGGACAGACTATAATTCACCCCTCCACTTT. The V call is TRBV9, the J call TRBJ1-6, with TRBD1 matching 7 bases. Trimming at V came to 7 bases and at J to 3 bases, leaving 10 bases not matched to a gene. Looked up from germline, CDR1 is SGDLS and CDR2 is YYNGEE. The CDR3 runs 16 residues. Full variable domain (outside the CDR3, taken from reference TRBV9 and TRBJ1-6): DSGVTQTPKHLITATGQRVTLRCSPRSGDLSVYWYQQSLDQGLQFLIQYYNGEERAKGNILERFSAQQFPDLHSELNLSSLELGDSALYFCASSPTGTDYNSPLHFGNGTRLTVT.

This clonotype was seen more than once but under ten times. The chain employs TRBV20-1 and TRBJ2-3; TRBD2 aligns across 14 bases. CDR3 length equals 17 residues. V was pared by 3 bases and J by 5 bases, with 10 bases of the junction left unmatched. CDR1 is DFQATT, CDR2 SNEGSKA, per germline (reference sequence). Here the CDR3 reads CSARPRLAGGQRDTQYF. As DNA, the CDR3 is TGCAGTGCTAGGCCAAGACTAGCGGGGGGGCAGAGAGATACGCAGTATTTT.

This clonotype has only a few counts. The chain employs TRBV6-4 and TRBJ1-2; a weak D match, TRBD1 (6 bases). The CDR3 contains 15 residues. V lost 3 bases and J 4 bases, leaving 15 bases between the germline ends. Germline V lookup: CDR1 MRHNA, CDR2 SNTAGT. CDR3 coding DNA: TGTGCCAGCAGTGAAGTAGCGGGGGCAGGCTATGGCTACACCTTC. Protein sequence: CASSEVAGAGYGYTF.

Many counts were recorded for this clonotype. The rearrangement links TRBV20-1 to TRBJ1-1; 8 positions agree with TRBD1. The germline CDR1 and CDR2 sequences are DFQATT and SNEGSKA (reference sequence). V was clipped by 2 bases and J by 5 bases; unmatched bases: 7. CDR3 length equals 14 residues. In DNA form, the CDR3 reads TGCAGTGCTAGACCGACAGGGGTAAGGACTGAAGCTTTCTTT. It is translated as CSARPTGVRTEAFF.

This clonotype came up many times. V usage is TRBV12-3 or TRBV12-4 and J usage is TRBJ1-6, with D uncertain. V gave up 5 bases and J gave up 6 bases, with 11 bases separating them. The CDR3 has 14 amino acids. The CDR3 bases are TGTGCCAGCAGTCCCTCAGGTCCTAATTCACCCCTCCACTTT. Translated, it gives CASSPSGPNSPLHF.